The sequence of this T cell receptor (beta chain) was determined in a study of blood T cells in healthy people across ages. The study, taken as a whole, reports: Unknown CMV status may confound age-related changes in expanded clones.

Together with a sample-barcoded 5' primer, a J-beta primer mix was included in a second PCR lasting about 6 to 11 cycles. A single record per CDR3 protein comes from TCRdb applying MiXCR to the 5' RACE reads. The repertoire holds hundreds of thousands of distinct CDR3 sequences, with approximately 29% as singletons. This CDR3 region has 14 residues. V shed 7 bases and J 5 bases; nucleotides not matched to a gene: 9. Per germline, CDR1 MNHNS and CDR2 SASEGT. To note about this clonotype: Its cognate antigen is unknown.

The rearrangement links TRBV6-1 to TRBJ1-1; TRBD1 matches 8 bases. The origin of this receptor is a woman at least 80 years old in good health. Material: blood. For the CDR3, the DNA is TGTGCCAGCACCCCCAGGGGGCGCGTGACTGAAGCTTTCTTT. Translated: CASTPRGRVTEAFF.